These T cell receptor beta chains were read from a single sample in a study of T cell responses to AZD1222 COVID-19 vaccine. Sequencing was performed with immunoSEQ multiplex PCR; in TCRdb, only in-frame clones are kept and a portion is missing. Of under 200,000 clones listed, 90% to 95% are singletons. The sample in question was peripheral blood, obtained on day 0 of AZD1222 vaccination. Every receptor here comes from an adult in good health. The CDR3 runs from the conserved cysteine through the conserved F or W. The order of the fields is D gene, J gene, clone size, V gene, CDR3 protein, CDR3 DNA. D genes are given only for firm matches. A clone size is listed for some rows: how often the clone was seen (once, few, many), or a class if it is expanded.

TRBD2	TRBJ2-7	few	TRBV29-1	CSVRRTSGRAKYEQYF	TGCAGCGTTAGACGGACTAGCGGGAGGGCTAAGTACGAGCAGTACTTC
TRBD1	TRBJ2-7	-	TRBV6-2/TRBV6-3	CASSFPTGNYEQYF	TGTGCCAGCAGTTTCCCGACAGGGAACTACGAGCAGTACTTC
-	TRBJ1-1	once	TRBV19	CASSIQRGAEAFF	TGTGCCAGTAGTATTCAACGTGGGGCTGAAGCTTTCTTT
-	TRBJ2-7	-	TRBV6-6	CASSYSRPEQYF	TGTGCCAGCAGTTACTCTAGGCCCGAGCAGTACTTC
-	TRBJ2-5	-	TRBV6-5	CASRPGWDLQETQYF	TGTGCCAGCAGGCCAGGCTGGGACTTGCAAGAGACCCAGTACTTC
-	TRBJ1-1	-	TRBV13	CASRPGQSTEAFF	TGTGCCAGCAGACCTGGACAGAGCACTGAAGCTTTCTTT
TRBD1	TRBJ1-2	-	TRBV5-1	CASSPWTGYGYTF	TGCGCCAGCAGCCCCTGGACAGGCTATGGCTACACCTTC
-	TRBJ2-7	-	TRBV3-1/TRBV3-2	CASSQEGRIYEQYF	TGTGCCAGCAGCCAAGAAGGCAGAATCTACGAGCAGTACTTC
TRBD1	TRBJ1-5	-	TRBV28	CASSSPWTGSIAQHF	TGTGCCAGCAGTTCCCCCTGGACAGGGAGCATAGCCCAGCATTTT
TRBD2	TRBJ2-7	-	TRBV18	CASSPRTSGRYEQYF	TGTGCCAGCTCACCCCGGACTAGCGGTCGATACGAGCAGTACTTC
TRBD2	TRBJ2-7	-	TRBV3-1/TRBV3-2	CASSQEFLLAGGYEQYF	TGTGCCAGCAGCCAAGAATTCCTACTAGCGGGGGGCTACGAGCAGTACTTC